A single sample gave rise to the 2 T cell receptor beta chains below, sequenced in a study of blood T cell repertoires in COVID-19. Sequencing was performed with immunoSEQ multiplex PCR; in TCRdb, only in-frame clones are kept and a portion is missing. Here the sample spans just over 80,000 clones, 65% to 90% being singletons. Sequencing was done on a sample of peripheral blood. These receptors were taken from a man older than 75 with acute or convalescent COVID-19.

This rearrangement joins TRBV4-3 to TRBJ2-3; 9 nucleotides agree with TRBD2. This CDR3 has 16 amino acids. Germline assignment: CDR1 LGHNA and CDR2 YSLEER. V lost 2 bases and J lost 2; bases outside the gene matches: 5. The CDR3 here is CASSQRAGGSTDTQYF. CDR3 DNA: TGCGCCAGCAGCCAAAGAGCGGGAGGATCCACAGATACGCAGTATTTT.

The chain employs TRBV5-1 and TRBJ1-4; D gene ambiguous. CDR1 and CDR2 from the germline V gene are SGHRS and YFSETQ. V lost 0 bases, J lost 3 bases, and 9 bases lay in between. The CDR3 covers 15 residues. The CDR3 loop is CASSLALDSNEKLFF. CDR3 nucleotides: TGCGCCAGCAGCTTGGCTCTGGACTCTAATGAAAAACTGTTTTTT.